This T cell receptor (beta chain) is from a study of shared clonotypes between healthy human individuals. Naive CD8 cells, CD45RO-negative and positively selected for CCR7, excluded terminally differentiated effector memory CD45RA+ cells. Sequencing was performed with immunoSEQ multiplex PCR; in TCRdb, only in-frame clones are kept and a portion is missing. The sample yields some 2,100,000 clones, approximately 94% seen once. The sequence was obtained from a man aged 18 to 30 in good health. Some clones in this sample may be carry-over from other donors' samples. What was sequenced was naive CD8+ T cells from PBMCs.

CDR3 protein: CAISESNVGNTDTQYF. CDR3 nucleotide sequence: TGTGCCATCAGTGAGTCGAATGTGGGGAACACAGATACGCAGTATTTT. The chain combines TRBV10-3 with TRBJ2-3; D gene ambiguous. V was clipped by 0 bases and J by 2 bases, with 12 bases between them. The CDR3 runs 16 residues. From germline, CDR1 is ENHRY and CDR2 SYGVKD.